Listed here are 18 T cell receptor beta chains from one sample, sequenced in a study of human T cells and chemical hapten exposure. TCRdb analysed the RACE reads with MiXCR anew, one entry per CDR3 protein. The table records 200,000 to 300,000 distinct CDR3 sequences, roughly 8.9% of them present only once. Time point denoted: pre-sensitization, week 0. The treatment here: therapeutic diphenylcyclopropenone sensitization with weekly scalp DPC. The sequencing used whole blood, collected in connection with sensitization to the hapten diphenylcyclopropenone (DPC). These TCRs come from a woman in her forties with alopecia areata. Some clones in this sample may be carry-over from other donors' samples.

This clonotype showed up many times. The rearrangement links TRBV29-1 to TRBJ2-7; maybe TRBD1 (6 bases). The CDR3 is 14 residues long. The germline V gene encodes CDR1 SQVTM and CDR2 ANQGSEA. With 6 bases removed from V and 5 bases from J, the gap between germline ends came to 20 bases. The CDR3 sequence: CSVARDMSFDEQYF. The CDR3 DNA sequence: TGCAGCGTCGCCCGGGACATGAGCTTCGACGAGCAGTACTTC.

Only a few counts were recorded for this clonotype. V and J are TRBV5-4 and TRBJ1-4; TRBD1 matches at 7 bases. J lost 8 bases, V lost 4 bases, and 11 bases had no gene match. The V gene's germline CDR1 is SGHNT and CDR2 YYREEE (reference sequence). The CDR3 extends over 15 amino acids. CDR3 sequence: CASSPGGPVSEKLFF. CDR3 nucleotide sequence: TGTGCCAGCAGCCCAGGGGGGCCGGTTTCCGAAAAACTGTTTTTT.

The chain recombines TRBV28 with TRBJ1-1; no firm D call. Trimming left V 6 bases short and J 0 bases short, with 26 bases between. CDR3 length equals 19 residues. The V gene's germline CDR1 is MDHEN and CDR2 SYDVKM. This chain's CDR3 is CASSSLTSAVGFMNTEAFF. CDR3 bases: TGTGCCAGCAGCTCACTCACCAGCGCAGTGGGGTTCATGAACACTGAAGCTTTCTTT.

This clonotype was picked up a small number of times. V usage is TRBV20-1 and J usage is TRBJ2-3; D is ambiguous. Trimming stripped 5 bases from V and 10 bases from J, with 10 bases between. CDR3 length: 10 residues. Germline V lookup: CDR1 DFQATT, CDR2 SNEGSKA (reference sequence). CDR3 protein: CSAEVVSQYF. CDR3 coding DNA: TGCAGTGCTGAAGTAGTTTCGCAGTATTTT.

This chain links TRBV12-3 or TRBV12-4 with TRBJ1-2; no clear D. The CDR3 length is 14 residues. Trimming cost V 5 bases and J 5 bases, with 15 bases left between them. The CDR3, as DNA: TGTGCCAGCAGTATCGAGTGGGTCTTGTATGGCTACACCTTC. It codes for CASSIEWVLYGYTF.

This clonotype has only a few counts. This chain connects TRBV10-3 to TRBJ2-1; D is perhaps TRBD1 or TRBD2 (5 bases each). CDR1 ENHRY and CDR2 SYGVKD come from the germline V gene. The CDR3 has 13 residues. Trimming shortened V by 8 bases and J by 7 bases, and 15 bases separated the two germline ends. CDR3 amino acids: CAIGLPGRNEQFF. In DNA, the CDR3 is TGTGCCATCGGCTTACCGGGACGAAATGAGCAGTTCTTC.

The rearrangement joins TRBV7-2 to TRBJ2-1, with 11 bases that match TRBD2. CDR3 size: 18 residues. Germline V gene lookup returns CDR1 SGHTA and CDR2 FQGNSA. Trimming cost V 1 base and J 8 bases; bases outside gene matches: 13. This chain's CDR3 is CASSLVPGTSGRVHEQFF. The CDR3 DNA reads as TGTGCCAGCAGCTTAGTCCCCGGGACTAGCGGACGGGTGCATGAGCAGTTCTTC.

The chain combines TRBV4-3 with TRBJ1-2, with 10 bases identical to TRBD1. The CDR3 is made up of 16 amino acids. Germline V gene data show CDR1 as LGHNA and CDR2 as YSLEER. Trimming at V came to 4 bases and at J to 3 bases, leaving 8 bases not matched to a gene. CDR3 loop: CASSPYGTGVDYGYTF. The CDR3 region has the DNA TGCGCCAGCAGCCCGTACGGGACAGGGGTCGACTATGGCTACACCTTC.

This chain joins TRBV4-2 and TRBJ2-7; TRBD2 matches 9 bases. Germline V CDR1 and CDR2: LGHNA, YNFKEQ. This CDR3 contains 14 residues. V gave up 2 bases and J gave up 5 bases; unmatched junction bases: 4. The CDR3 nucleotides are TGTGCCAGCAGCCAATATGGCGGGAGGGACGAGCAGTACTTC. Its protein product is CASSQYGGRDEQYF.

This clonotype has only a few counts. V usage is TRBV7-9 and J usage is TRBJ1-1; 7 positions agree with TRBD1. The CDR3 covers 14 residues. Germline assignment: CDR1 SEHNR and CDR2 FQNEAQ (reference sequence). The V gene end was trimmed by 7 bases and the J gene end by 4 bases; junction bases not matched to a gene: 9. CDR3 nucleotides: TGTGCCAGCACCCCCCAGGGGGGTATCACTGAAGCTTTCTTT. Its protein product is CASTPQGGITEAFF.

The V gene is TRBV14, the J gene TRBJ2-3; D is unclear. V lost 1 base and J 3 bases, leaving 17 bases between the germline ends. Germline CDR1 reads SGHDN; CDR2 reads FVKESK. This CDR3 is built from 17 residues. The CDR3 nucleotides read TGTGCCAGCAGCCAAGTCGTCGGCATCAGGACGACAGATACGCAGTATTTT. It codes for CASSQVVGIRTTDTQYF.

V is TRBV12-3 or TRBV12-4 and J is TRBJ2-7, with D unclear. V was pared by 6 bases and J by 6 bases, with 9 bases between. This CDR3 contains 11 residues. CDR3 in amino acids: CASRAFGEQYF. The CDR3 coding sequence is TGTGCCAGCAGGGCCTTCGGCGAGCAGTACTTC.

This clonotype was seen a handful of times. The CDR3 loop is CSARDWGRGDQPQHF. For the CDR3, the DNA is TGCAGTGCTAGAGATTGGGGCAGGGGGGATCAGCCCCAGCATTTT. V usage is TRBV20-1 and J usage is TRBJ1-5, with 7 nucleotides matching TRBD1. J lost 5 bases, V lost 0 bases, and 7 bases had no gene match. CDR3 length: 15 amino acids. CDR1 DFQATT and CDR2 SNEGSKA come from the germline V gene (reference sequence).

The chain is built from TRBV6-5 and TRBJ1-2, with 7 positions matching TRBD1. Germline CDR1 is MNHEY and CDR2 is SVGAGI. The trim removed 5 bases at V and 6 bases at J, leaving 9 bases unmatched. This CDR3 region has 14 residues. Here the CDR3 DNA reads TGTGCCAGCAGTACACCACAGGGGAAGCATGGCTACACCTTC. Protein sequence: CASSTPQGKHGYTF.

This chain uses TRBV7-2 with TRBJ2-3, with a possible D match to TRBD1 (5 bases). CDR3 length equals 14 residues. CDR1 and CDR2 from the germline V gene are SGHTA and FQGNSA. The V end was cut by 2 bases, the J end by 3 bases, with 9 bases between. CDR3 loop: CASSLQGPTDTQYF. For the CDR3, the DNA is TGTGCCAGCAGCTTACAGGGCCCAACAGATACGCAGTATTTT. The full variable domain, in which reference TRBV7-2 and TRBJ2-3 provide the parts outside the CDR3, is GAGVSQSPSNKVTEKGKDVELRCDPISGHTALYWYRQSLGQGLEFLIYFQGNSAPDKSGLPSDRFSAERTGGSVSTLTIQRTQQEDSAVYLCASSLQGPTDTQYFGPGTRLTVL.

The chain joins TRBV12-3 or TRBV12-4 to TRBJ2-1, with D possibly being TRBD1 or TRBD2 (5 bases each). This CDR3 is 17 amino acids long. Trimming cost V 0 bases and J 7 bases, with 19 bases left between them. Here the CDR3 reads CASSLAVSWGGQNEQFF. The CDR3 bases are TGTGCCAGCAGTTTAGCTGTCAGTTGGGGCGGGCAGAATGAGCAGTTCTTC.

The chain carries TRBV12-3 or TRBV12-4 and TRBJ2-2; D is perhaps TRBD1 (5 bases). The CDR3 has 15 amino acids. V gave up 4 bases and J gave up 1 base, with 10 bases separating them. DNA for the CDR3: TGTGCCAGCAGTTCCCGACAGAGGAACACCGGGGAGCTGTTTTTT. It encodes CASSSRQRNTGELFF.

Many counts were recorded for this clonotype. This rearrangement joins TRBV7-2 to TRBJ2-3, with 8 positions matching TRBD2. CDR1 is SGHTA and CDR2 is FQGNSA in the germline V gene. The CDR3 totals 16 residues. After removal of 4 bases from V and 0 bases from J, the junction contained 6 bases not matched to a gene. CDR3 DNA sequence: TGTGCCAGCAGCTGGATAGCGGGAACTAGCACAGATACGCAGTATTTT. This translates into CASSWIAGTSTDTQYF.